This T cell receptor beta chain is drawn from a study of blood T cell repertoires in COVID-19. Study context: Samples taken during acute and convalescent COVID-19 were collected in the United States, Italy and Spain. T cells, B-cell-depleted T cells, or PBMCs provided the cDNA or gDNA that served as material.

J was trimmed by 14 bases and V by 4 bases; bases with no gene match: 11. The CDR3 consists of 14 residues. The germline gives CDR1 LNHDA, CDR2 SQIVND (reference sequence). Original processing methods: For nucleated cells, counts were estimated from reference gene primer amplification. Data came from immunoSEQ multiplex PCR; TCRdb stores just in-frame clones and leaves some out. V, J and clone size are taken as reported in that table, and D and trimming were inferred from the DNA itself. The table has about 150,000 clones, 85% seen once; the top ten hold over 7%. While infection was still active, Seattle patients were enrolled and then followed longitudinally.

This sequence originates from a woman aged 80 or over with COVID-19, enrolled during active disease. This sequence joins TRBV19 and TRBJ2-1; TRBD2 matches 10 bases. Sequencing used peripheral blood. CDR3 region: CASSTAPLAGAKFF. In DNA, the CDR3 is TGTGCCAGTAGTACAGCGCCCCTAGCGGGGGCGAAGTTCTTC.